A single sample gave rise to the 4 T cell receptor beta chains below, sequenced in a study of type 1 regulatory T cells. TCRdb analysed the reads with MiXCR anew, one entry per CDR3 protein. The table includes about 74,000 distinct CDR3 sequences, about 60% detected once. Their cognate antigens are unknown. Sequencing was carried out using cultured T cells, either the whole culture or a sorted T cell fraction (not recorded which). Indicated subset: Tr1-enriched cell product generated in vitro against host alloantigens. The receptors come from a human donor in good health.

The chain carries TRBV28 and TRBJ2-1, with D possibly TRBD2 on 6 matching bases. V lost 2 bases and J 16 bases, leaving 15 bases between the germline ends. CDR3 length: 12 amino acids. Per germline, CDR1 MDHEN and CDR2 SYDVKM. The CDR3 reads CASSLAWGRFFF. The CDR3 DNA reads TGTGCCAGCAGTTTAGCCTGGGGGAGGTTCTTCTTC.

This clonotype was seen once. CDR3 in amino acids: CASSLDFDEQFF. The CDR3 region has the DNA TGCGCCAGCAGCTTGGATTTCGATGAGCAGTTCTTC. This chain connects TRBV5-1 to TRBJ2-1, with no clear D. This CDR3 region has 12 residues. Germline CDR1 reads SGHRS; CDR2 reads YFSETQ. Trimming cost V 0 bases and J 8 bases, with 6 bases left between them.

This clonotype was recorded many times. V and J are TRBV14 and TRBJ2-1, with 9 bases matching TRBD2. The CDR3 is made up of 15 amino acids. With 4 bases clipped from V and 4 bases from J, the junction kept 5 bases outside the gene matches. Germline CDR1 and CDR2: SGHDN and FVKESK. Here the CDR3 DNA reads TGTGCCAGCAGCCGAGCGGGAGGTCCATACAATGAGCAGTTCTTC. Amino acids: CASSRAGGPYNEQFF.

V gene TRBV6-1 combines with J gene TRBJ1-5; a weak D match, TRBD1 (6 bases). Germline values: CDR1 MNHNS, CDR2 SASEGT. Trimming removed 6 bases at V and 5 bases at J, with 11 bases between. This CDR3 contains 13 residues. The CDR3 nucleotides are TGTGCCAGCAGGGACAGAGATGATCAGCCCCAGCATTTT. Translating gives CASRDRDDQPQHF.